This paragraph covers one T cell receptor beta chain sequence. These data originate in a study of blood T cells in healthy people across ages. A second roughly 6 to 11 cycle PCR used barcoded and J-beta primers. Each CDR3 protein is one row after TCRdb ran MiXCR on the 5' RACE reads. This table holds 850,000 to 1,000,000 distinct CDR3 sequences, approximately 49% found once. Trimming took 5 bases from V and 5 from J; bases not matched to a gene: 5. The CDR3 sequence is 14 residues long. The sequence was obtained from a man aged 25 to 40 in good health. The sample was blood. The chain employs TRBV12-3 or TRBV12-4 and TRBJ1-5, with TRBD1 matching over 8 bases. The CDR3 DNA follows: TGTGCCAGCAGTCGGGACAGGACCTATCAGCCCCAGCATTTT. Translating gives CASSRDRTYQPQHF.